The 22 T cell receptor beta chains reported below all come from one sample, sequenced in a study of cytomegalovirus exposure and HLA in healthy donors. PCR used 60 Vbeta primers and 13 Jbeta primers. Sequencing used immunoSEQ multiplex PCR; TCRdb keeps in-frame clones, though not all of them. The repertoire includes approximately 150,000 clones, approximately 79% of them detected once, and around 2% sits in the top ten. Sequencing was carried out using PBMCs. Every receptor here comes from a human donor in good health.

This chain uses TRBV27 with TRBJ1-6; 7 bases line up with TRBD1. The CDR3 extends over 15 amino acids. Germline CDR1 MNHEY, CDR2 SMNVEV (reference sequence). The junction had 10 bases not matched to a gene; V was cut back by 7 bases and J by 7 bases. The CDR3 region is CASKSAPGGNSPLHF. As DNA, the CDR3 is TGTGCCAGCAAAAGCGCTCCAGGGGGGAATTCACCCCTCCACTTT.

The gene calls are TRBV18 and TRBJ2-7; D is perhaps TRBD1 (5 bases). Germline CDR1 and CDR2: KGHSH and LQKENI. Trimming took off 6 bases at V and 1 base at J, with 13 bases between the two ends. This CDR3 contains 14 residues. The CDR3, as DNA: TGTGCCAGCTCCACAGGCCTACTTTCCTACGAGCAGTACTTC. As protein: CASSTGLLSYEQYF.

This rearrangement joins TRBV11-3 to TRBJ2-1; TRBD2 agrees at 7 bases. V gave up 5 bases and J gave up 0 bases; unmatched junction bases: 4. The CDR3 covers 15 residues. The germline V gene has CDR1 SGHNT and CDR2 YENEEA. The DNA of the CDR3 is TGTGCCAGCAGCCCCCGGACTAGCTCCTACAATGAGCAGTTCTTC. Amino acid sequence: CASSPRTSSYNEQFF.

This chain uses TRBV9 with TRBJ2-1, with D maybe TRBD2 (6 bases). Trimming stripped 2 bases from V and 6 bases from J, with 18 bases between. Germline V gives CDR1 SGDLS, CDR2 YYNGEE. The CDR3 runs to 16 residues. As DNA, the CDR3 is TGTGCCAGCAGCGTTTCCGGGGACTTTAAGGGCAATGAGCAGTTCTTC. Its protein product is CASSVSGDFKGNEQFF. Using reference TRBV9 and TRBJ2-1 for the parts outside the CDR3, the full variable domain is DSGVTQTPKHLITATGQRVTLRCSPRSGDLSVYWYQQSLDQGLQFLIQYYNGEERAKGNILERFSAQQFPDLHSELNLSSLELGDSALYFCASSVSGDFKGNEQFFGPGTRLTVL.

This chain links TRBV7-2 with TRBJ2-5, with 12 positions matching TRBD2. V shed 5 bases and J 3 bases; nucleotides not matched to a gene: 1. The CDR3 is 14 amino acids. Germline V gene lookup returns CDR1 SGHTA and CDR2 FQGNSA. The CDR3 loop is CASSRLAGEETQYF. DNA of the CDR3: TGTGCCAGCAGCCGACTAGCGGGGGAAGAGACCCAGTACTTC.

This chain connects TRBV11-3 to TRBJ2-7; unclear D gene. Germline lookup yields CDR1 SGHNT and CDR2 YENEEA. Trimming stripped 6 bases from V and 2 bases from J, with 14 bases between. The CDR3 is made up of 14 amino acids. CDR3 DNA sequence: TGTGCCAGCAGTCTTTCGGGTATAGCCTACGAGCAGTACTTC. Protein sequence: CASSLSGIAYEQYF.

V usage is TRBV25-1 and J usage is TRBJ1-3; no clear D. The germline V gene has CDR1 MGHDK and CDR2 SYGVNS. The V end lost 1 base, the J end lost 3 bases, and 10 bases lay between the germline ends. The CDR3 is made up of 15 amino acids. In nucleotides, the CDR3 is TGTGCCAGCAGTGAATTATCAGTATTTGGAAACACCATATATTTT. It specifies CASSELSVFGNTIYF.

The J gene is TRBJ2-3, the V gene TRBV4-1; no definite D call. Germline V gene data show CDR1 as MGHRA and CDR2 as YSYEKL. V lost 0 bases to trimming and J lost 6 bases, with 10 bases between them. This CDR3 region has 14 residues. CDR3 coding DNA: TGCGCCAGCAGCCAAGAACCAGCGAGCGATACGCAGTATTTT. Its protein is CASSQEPASDTQYF.

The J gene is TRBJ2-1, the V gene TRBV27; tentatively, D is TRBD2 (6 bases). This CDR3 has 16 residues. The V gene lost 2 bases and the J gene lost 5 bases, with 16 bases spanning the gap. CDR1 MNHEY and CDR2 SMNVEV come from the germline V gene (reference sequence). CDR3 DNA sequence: TGTGCCAGCAGTTTAGCTGCCGGGGGTTTCAACAATGAGCAGTTCTTC. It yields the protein CASSLAAGGFNNEQFF.

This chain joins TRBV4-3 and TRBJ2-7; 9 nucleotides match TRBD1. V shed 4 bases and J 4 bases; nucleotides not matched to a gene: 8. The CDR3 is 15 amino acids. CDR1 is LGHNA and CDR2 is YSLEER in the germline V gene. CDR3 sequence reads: CASSPSGTGIYEQYF. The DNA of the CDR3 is TGCGCCAGCAGCCCCAGCGGGACAGGGATTTACGAGCAGTACTTC.

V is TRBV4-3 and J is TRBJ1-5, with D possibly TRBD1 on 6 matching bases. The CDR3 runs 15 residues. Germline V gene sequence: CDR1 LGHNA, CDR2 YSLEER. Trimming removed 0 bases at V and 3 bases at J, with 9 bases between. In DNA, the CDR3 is TGCGCCAGCAGCCAAGACCGGACAGCCAATCAGCCCCAGCATTTT. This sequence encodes CASSQDRTANQPQHF.

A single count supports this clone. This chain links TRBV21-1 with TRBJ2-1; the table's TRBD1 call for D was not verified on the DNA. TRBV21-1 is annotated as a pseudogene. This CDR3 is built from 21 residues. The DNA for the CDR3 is TGTGCCAGCAGCAAACTTAGGTATGGGGCGTTCAGGGGTCGGGCCCCCAATGAGCAGTTCTTC. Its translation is CASSKLRYGAFRGRAPNEQFF.

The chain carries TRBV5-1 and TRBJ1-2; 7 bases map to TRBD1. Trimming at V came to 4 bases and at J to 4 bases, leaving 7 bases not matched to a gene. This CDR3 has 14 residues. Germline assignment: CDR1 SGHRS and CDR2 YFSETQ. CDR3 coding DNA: TGCGCCAGCAGCCCTGGGGACAGCCCCTATGGCTACACCTTC. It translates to CASSPGDSPYGYTF.

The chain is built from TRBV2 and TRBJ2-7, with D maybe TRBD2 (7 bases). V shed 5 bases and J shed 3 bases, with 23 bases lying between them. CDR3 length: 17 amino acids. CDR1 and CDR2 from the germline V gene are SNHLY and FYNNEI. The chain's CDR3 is CASSFSSRGGALYEQYF. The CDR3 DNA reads TGTGCCAGCAGTTTCTCGTCGAGAGGGGGGGCCCTCTACGAGCAGTACTTC.

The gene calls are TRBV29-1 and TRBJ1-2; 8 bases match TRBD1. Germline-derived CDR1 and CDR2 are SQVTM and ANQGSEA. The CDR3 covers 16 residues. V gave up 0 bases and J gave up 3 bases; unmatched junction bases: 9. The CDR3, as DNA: TGCAGCGTTGAAGACCGGACCCAGGGGGCCGACTATGGCTACACCTTC. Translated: CSVEDRTQGADYGYTF.

The CDR3 region is CASSQGSHEQFF. CDR3 in DNA: TGCGCCAGCAGCCAGGGGAGCCATGAGCAGTTCTTC. The chain links TRBV4-3 to TRBJ2-1; TRBD2 might be the D (5 bases). Germline values: CDR1 LGHNA, CDR2 YSLEER. Between the trimmed V and J ends, which lost 3 bases and 8 bases, there was a span of 8 bases. The CDR3 is made up of 12 amino acids.

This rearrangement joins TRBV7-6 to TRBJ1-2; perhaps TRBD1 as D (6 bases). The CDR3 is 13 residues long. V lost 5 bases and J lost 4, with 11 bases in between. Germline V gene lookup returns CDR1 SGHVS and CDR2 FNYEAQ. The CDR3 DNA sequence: TGTGCCAGCAGCCCGAGGGGGACCTATGGCTACACCTTC. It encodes CASSPRGTYGYTF.

The CDR3 DNA sequence: TGTGCCAGCAGCTTAAACCCCGGACAGGTTAACTACGAGCAGTACTTC. Translated, it gives CASSLNPGQVNYEQYF. V usage is TRBV7-3 and J usage is TRBJ2-7; 7 nucleotides line up with TRBD1. The CDR3 has 16 amino acids. Trimming cost V 1 base and J 3 bases; bases outside gene matches: 9. Germline V gene sequence: CDR1 SGHTA, CDR2 FQGTGA.

The CDR3: CASRTTGTDNSPLHF. As DNA, the CDR3 is TGTGCCAGCAGAACGACAGGGACCGATAATTCACCCCTCCACTTT. The J gene is TRBJ1-6, the V gene TRBV6-6, with TRBD1 matching over 7 bases. CDR1 is MNHNY, CDR2 SVGAGI, per germline (reference sequence). The V segment lost 6 bases and the J segment 5 bases; nucleotides outside the gene matches: 7. The CDR3 sequence is 15 residues long.

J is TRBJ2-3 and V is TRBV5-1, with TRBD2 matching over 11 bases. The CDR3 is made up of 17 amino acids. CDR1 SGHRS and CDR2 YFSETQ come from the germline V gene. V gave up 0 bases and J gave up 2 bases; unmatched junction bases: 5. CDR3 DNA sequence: TGCGCCAGCAGCTTGGCGGCTAGCGGGGGGACCACAGATACGCAGTATTTT. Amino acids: CASSLAASGGTTDTQYF.

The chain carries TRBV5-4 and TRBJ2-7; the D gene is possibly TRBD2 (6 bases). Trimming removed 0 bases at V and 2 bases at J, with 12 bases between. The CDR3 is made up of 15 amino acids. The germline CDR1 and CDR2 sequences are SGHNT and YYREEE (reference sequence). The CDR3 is CASSLGSGVAYEQYF. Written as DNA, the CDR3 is TGTGCCAGCAGCTTGGGTTCGGGGGTAGCCTACGAGCAGTACTTC.

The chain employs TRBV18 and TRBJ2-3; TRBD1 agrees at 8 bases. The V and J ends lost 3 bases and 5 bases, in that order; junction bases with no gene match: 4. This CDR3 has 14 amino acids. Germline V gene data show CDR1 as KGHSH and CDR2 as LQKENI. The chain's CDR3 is CASSPAGGRDTQYF. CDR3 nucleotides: TGTGCCAGCTCACCTGCAGGGGGCAGAGATACGCAGTATTTT.